One T cell receptor (beta chain) is described in this entry. In the study's own analysis: How many nucleated cells were present was estimated from reference gene primer amplification. The repertoire was sequenced with immunoSEQ multiplex PCR; TCRdb's copy has only in-frame clones and lacks some. V and J calls and clone size follow that table, whereas D and trimming were derived from the DNA. This table holds approximately 190,000 clones, more than 75% found once. This entry comes from a study of blood T cell repertoires in COVID-19. Study details: The United States, Italy and Spain were the sources of the acute and convalescent COVID-19 samples. PBMCs, B-cell-depleted T cells, or T cells were the source of the cDNA or gDNA that made up the material.

The clonotype comes from a man aged 35 to 55 with active or convalescent COVID-19. The source material was peripheral blood.

The CDR3 nucleotides are TGTGCCAGCAGCCAAGACGCGGCGAACACTGAAGCTTTCTTT. Amino acids: CASSQDAANTEAFF. The J gene is TRBJ1-1, the V gene TRBV3-1 (or the pseudogene TRBV3-2); D ambiguous. The CDR3 is 14 residues long. The germline gives CDR1 LGHDT, CDR2 YNNKEL (reference sequence). V was cut by 0 bases and J by 1 base, with 6 bases left in between.